A selection of T cell receptor beta chains follows, all from one sample in a study of blood T cell repertoires in COVID-19. The data were produced by immunoSEQ multiplex PCR, yet TCRdb's version contains in-frame clones alone and is incomplete. The sample has fewer than 250,000 clones, around 88% seen once; the top ten hold approximately 15%. Source material: PBMCs or T cells enriched from blood (not recorded which). The receptors were sampled from a woman aged 50 to 60 with acute COVID-19. CDR3s include the opening cysteine and the closing phenylalanine or tryptophan. The D gene is left open where the match is weak. Some rows have no size entry. The others give once, few or many, or a class for an expanded clone.

V gene	clone size	J gene	D gene	CDR3 DNA	CDR3 protein
TRBV7-9	NA	TRBJ2-3	NA	TGTGCCAGCAGCTTAAGGCAGGGAACAGATACGCAGTATTTT	CASSLRQGTDTQYF
TRBV18	NA	TRBJ2-5	NA	TGTGCCAGCTCACCAACAGAAGAGACCCAGTACTTC	CASSPTEETQYF
TRBV5-1	once	TRBJ1-1	NA	TGCGCCAGCAGGAAAAATGGTCAGGGATGGAACACTGAAGCTTTCTTT	CASRKNGQGWNTEAFF
TRBV14	few	TRBJ2-7	NA	TGTGCCAGCAGCCCCCTGACGGGGAGGGGGCTAGCGGGTTACCCGGGGGAGCAGTACTTC	CASSPLTGRGLAGYPGEQYF
TRBV27	NA	TRBJ1-6	TRBD1	TGTGCCAGCAGCCCCGGGACAGGGGATTCACCCCTCCACTTT	CASSPGTGDSPLHF
TRBV7-9	once	TRBJ2-3	NA	TGTGCCAGCAGCTTAATTGGCGGGCACACAGATACGCAGTATTTT	CASSLIGGHTDTQYF
TRBV11-2	once	TRBJ2-1	NA	TGTGCCAGCAGCTTAGGGGCGGGGGCCCCCTACAATGAGCAGTTCTTC	CASSLGAGAPYNEQFF
TRBV20-1	NA	TRBJ1-1	NA	TGCAGGACCCCCCGGGACACTGAAGCTTTCTTT	CRTPRDTEAFF
TRBV10-2	NA	TRBJ2-7	TRBD1	TGCGCCAGCAGTGACCCTGGGACAGCCTCCTACGAGCAGTACTTC	CASSDPGTASYEQYF
TRBV7-8	NA	TRBJ2-1	NA	TGTGCCAGCAGCTTCTACCCGGGACTTCTAAATGAGCAGTTCTTC	CASSFYPGLLNEQFF
TRBV6-2/TRBV6-3	NA	TRBJ1-1	NA	TGTGCCAGCAGTTATCAGGGCTTGGTTGACACTGAAGCTTTCTTT	CASSYQGLVDTEAFF
TRBV28	NA	TRBJ2-3	TRBD2	TGTGCCAGCAGTTTGTCAAGCGGGATATTTAGAGATACGCAGTATTTT	CASSLSSGIFRDTQYF
TRBV28	NA	TRBJ1-3	NA	TGTGCCAGCAGTTCCCCAGGGACTAGCTCTGGAAACACCATATATTTT	CASSSPGTSSGNTIYF
TRBV4-1	NA	TRBJ2-3	NA	TGCGCCAGCAGCCAAGGGTACGTGGGCGAAGCAGATACGCAGTATTTT	CASSQGYVGEADTQYF
TRBV28	NA	TRBJ1-5	NA	TGTGCCAGCCTACAGGGCGGTCAGCCCCAGCATTTT	CASLQGGQPQHF
TRBV5-6	NA	TRBJ2-1	NA	TGTGCCAGCAGCTTGCTACAGTATGAGCAGTTCTTC	CASSLLQYEQFF
TRBV5-1	NA	TRBJ2-3	NA	TGCGCCAGCAGCTTGATGCGGGAAAGCACAGATACGCAGTATTTT	CASSLMRESTDTQYF
TRBV4-3	NA	TRBJ1-5	NA	TGCGCCAGCAGCCAAGAGCTTAGTAGCAATCAGCCCCAGCATTTT	CASSQELSSNQPQHF
TRBV5-1	NA	TRBJ1-6	NA	TGCGCCAGCAGCCTATCCGGGAACCGTCAAAGTTCACCCCTCCACTTT	CASSLSGNRQSSPLHF
TRBV13	NA	TRBJ2-3	TRBD1	TGTGCCAGCAGCCACCGCGACAGGGGGTTCTATACGCAGTATTTT	CASSHRDRGFYTQYF
TRBV27	NA	TRBJ2-3	TRBD2	TGTGCCAGCAGTTCATCGGGAGGCTCTATACTTACGCAGTATTTT	CASSSSGGSILTQYF
TRBV18	NA	TRBJ2-5	TRBD2	TGTGCCAGCTCACCACCCCCGGTTCGAGGGAGGGGAGAGACCCAGTACTTC	CASSPPPVRGRGETQYF
TRBV24-1	once	TRBJ2-5	NA	TGTGCCACCAGTGAATCCACAGGGTTCGGGGAGACCCAGTACTTC	CATSESTGFGETQYF
TRBV11-2	NA	TRBJ2-3	TRBD2	TGTGCCAGCAGCCTCGGGACTAGCTCTCCAGATACGCAGTATTTT	CASSLGTSSPDTQYF
TRBV20-1	NA	TRBJ2-3	NA	TGCAGTGCTAGTCACCTGAGGACAGCGAAGAACACAGATACGCAGTATTTT	CSASHLRTAKNTDTQYF
TRBV5-1	NA	TRBJ2-3	NA	TGCGCCAGCAGCTTGGATGCCGGCAGGCGCACAGATACGCAGTATTTT	CASSLDAGRRTDTQYF
TRBV20-1	NA	TRBJ2-5	TRBD1	TGCAGTGCTAGTCCCCTGGGACAGGGGAGGGAGACCCAGTACTTC	CSASPLGQGRETQYF
TRBV6-5	NA	TRBJ1-1	NA	TGTGCCAGCAGTTACTCTGGAGGGAACACTGAAGCTTTCTTT	CASSYSGGNTEAFF
TRBV3-1/TRBV3-2	NA	TRBJ2-1	TRBD2	TGTGCCAGCCTCCCTAGCGGACGAAATTACAATGAGCAGTTCTTC	CASLPSGRNYNEQFF
TRBV29-1	NA	TRBJ2-3	TRBD2	TGCAGCGTTGAAGGGACTAGCGGGAGGGGATCAGGTACGCAGTATTTT	CSVEGTSGRGSGTQYF
TRBV21-1	NA	TRBJ1-1	NA	TGTGCCAGCAGCAAAGCTCCCAGGGACTTTGAAGCTTTCTTT	CASSKAPRDFEAFF
TRBV9	NA	TRBJ2-1	NA	TGTGCCAGCAGCGTAGCATCAGGAACTAGCAGTTGGAATGAGCAGTTCTTC	CASSVASGTSSWNEQFF
TRBV7-2	NA	TRBJ1-2	NA	TGTGCCAGCAGCCACCCTGCCCCAGGGATCTATGGCTACACCTTC	CASSHPAPGIYGYTF
TRBV7-9	NA	TRBJ2-3	NA	TGTGCCAGCAGCCCAGGCACAGATACGCAGTATTTT	CASSPGTDTQYF
TRBV13	NA	TRBJ1-4	TRBD1	TGTGCCAGCAGCGCGAGACAGGGCGCCGGGGAAAAACTGTTTTTT	CASSARQGAGEKLFF
TRBV3-1/TRBV3-2	NA	TRBJ1-3	NA	TGTGCCAGCAGCCCATGGGAGGGGTCTGGAAACACCATATATTTT	CASSPWEGSGNTIYF
TRBV7-8	NA	TRBJ1-2	TRBD1	TGTGCCAGCAGCTTAGCGCAGGGAAGGGGGCCCTACACCTTC	CASSLAQGRGPYTF
TRBV29-1	NA	TRBJ1-4	TRBD1	TGCAGCGTTGAAGATGAAACAGGGGGCAAGGTGTTTTTT	CSVEDETGGKVFF
TRBV5-1	NA	TRBJ2-7	TRBD2	TGCGCCAGCAGGAATATAGGCGGGAGCTACGAGCAGTACTTC	CASRNIGGSYEQYF
TRBV4-1	NA	TRBJ1-4	TRBD1	TGCGCCAGCAGCCCCCGTGGACAGGCCGGAGGGGTTAGGGAAAAACTGTTTTTT	CASSPRGQAGGVREKLFF
TRBV24-1	NA	TRBJ2-7	TRBD2	TGTGCCACCAGTGATTACGGGACTAGCGGGAGAGGCGAGCAGTACTTC	CATSDYGTSGRGEQYF
TRBV18	few	TRBJ2-5	NA	TGTGCCAGCTCAAGGCAGGGTGGGGAGACCCAGTACTTC	CASSRQGGETQYF